This T cell receptor (beta chain) is from a study of T cell clusters in autoimmune cytopenias. Note on this clonotype: Its target is not known.

TRB rearrangements were amplified by touch-down multiplex PCR with mixed TRB-A/B primers. TCRdb reprocessed the multiplex PCR reads, with one entry per CDR3 protein and no DNA. The repertoire shows under 13,000 distinct CDR3 sequences; the top ten hold approximately 4.7%. Findings of the study overall: Healthy donors had roughly 3.2-fold more exclusive TRB clusters than active autoimmune hepatitis patients. Physiological T cell clusters of healthy donors were apparently absent in primary autoimmune cytopenia patients.

TRB amplification used roughly 250 ng of peripheral blood genomic DNA. The sample also formed part of further work on T cell repertoires in aging, cancer and after chemotherapy. This second study says: Clear clonal overlap appeared across healthy donor samples taken over several months to years.

Sequenced sample: peripheral blood. The TCR comes from a human donor in good health.

This CDR3 is CASSGAPGSTEAFF. This rearrangement joins TRBV6-4 to TRBJ1-1; as DNA is missing, the TRBD1 call by TCRdb cannot be tested. Per germline, CDR1 MRHNA and CDR2 SNTAGT. The CDR3 length is 14 residues.